The source of this TCR beta chain is a study of shared clonotypes between healthy human individuals. Study-level results: Sorted-subset sequencing was shown by rarefaction to be incomplete despite large depth.

To note about this clone: Its antigen is unknown.

Each of the donors was a healthy adult who was HIV-negative and had not had a recent acute infection or vaccination. The run depth of the assay was deep. TCRdb's table, derived via immunoSEQ multiplex PCR, lists solely in-frame clones and lacks some. The sample lists roughly 1,500,000 clones; around 98% were seen once. The material sequenced was naive CD4+ T cells sorted from blood. Subset meaning: CD45RA+ positively selected. This sequence was found in a young man in good health.

The CDR3 here is CASSLWSQTERDTQYF. As DNA, the CDR3 is TGTGCCAGCAGTTTGTGGTCACAGACAGAGCGAGATACGCAGTATTTT. The rearrangement joins TRBV27 to TRBJ2-3, with a weak D call TRBD1 (5 bases). The CDR3 runs to 16 residues. Trimming removed 3 bases at V and 5 bases at J, with 18 bases between. CDR1 and CDR2 (germline): MNHEY, SMNVEV (reference sequence).